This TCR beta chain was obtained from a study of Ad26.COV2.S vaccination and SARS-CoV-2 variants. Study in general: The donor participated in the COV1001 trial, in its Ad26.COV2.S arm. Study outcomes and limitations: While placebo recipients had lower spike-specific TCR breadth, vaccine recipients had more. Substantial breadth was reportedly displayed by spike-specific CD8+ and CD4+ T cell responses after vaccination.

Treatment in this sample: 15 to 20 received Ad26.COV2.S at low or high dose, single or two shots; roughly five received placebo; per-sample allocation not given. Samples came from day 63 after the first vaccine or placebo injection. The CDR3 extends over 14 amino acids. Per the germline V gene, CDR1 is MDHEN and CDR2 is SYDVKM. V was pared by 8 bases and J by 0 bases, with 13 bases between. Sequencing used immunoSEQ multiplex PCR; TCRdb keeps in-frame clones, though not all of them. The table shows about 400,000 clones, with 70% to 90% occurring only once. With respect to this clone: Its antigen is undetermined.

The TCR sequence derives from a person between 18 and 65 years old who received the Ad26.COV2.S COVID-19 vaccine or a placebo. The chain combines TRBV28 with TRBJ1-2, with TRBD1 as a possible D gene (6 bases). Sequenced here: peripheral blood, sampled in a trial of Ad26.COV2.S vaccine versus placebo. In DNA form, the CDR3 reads TGTGCCAGCCGGCGGGACACCACTAACTATGGCTACACCTTC. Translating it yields CASRRDTTNYGYTF.